This T cell receptor beta chain derives from a study of cytomegalovirus exposure and HLA in healthy donors. Study observations and caveats: Using a false discovery rate of 0.05, a later analysis showed that 16,951 TCR beta sequences were associated with HLA alleles. Specificity for CMV antigens was confirmed in vitro for a few of the CMV-associated chains.

The PCR employed 60 Vbeta primers together with 13 Jbeta primers. Clones were sequenced by immunoSEQ multiplex PCR, and TCRdb holds only the in-frame ones, with some missing. This table holds approximately 67,000 clones, about 65% found once. All the people who gave samples were healthy bone marrow donors. Of note for this clone: Its target is not known.

Sequencing used PBMCs. The clonotype originates from a woman between 25 and 40 years old in good health and CMV-seronegative.

The CDR3 DNA reads as TGTGCCAGCAGCTTAAGTACAAACGGCCGGGGGACCCAGTACTTC. Translated, it gives CASSLSTNGRGTQYF. This rearrangement joins TRBV7-3 to TRBJ2-5, with D possibly TRBD2 on 5 matching bases. The CDR3 totals 15 residues. Germline V lookup: CDR1 SGHTA, CDR2 FQGTGA. V lost 1 base and J lost 7, with 16 bases in between.